Following are 5 T cell receptor beta chains from one sample sequenced in a study of T cell therapy after organ transplantation. The protocol was immunoSEQ multiplex PCR, while the TCRdb copy is restricted to in-frame clones and leaves out a portion. Among 40,000 to 60,000 clones listed, approximately 94% were seen once. Their antigen targets remain unknown. This specimen was CD8+ T cells from blood, taken before autologous CMV-specific T cell therapy. The receptor source for this set is a human patient who had received a solid organ transplant and had CMV disease.

This clone has just a few counts. A read error may produce the germline difference seen at one junction end. The chain recombines TRBV7-7 with TRBJ2-6; D may be TRBD2 (5 bases). The length of the CDR3 is 15 residues. CDR1 is SSHAT, CDR2 FNYEAQ, per germline (reference sequence). The CDR3 loop is CASSFGVTGANVLTF. CDR3 in DNA: TGTGCTAGCAGCTTCGGGGTTACTGGGGCCAACGTCCTGACTTTC.

This chain links TRBV25-1 with TRBJ2-1; 9 bases map to TRBD1. CDR1 is MGHDK, CDR2 SYGVNS, per germline. V trimming: 10 bases; J trimming: 6 bases; junction bases outside the gene matches: 10. This CDR3 has 14 amino acids. The CDR3 here is CATSNRGRGNEQFF. CDR3 DNA sequence: TGTGCCACCTCGAACAGGGGGCGAGGCAATGAGCAGTTCTTC. The entire variable domain, with the rest obtained from reference TRBV25-1 and TRBJ2-1, is as follows: EADIYQTPRYLVIGTGKKITLECSQTMGHDKMYWYQQDPGMELHLIHYSYGVNSTEKGDLSSESTVSRIRTEHFPLTLESARPSHTSQYLCATSNRGRGNEQFFGPGTRLTVL.

This chain connects TRBV25-1 to TRBJ2-2, with D possibly matching TRBD1 (6 bases). Trimming took 6 bases from V and 5 from J, leaving 16 bases between them. CDR3 length: 15 residues. CDR1 MGHDK and CDR2 SYGVNS come from the germline V gene. The CDR3 coding sequence is TGTGCCAGCAGCGCCCGGGCAGGGGTGACCGGGGAGCTGTTTTTT. Translated: CASSARAGVTGELFF.

The gene calls are TRBV6-6 and TRBJ1-2; 12 bases are a match to TRBD1. V trimming: 6 bases; J trimming: 7 bases; junction bases outside the gene matches: 9. The CDR3 totals 15 residues. Germline V gives CDR1 MNHNY, CDR2 SVGAGI (reference sequence). The CDR3 loop reads CASSSEGQGAGGYTF. As DNA, the CDR3 is TGTGCCAGCAGCTCTGAGGGACAGGGGGCCGGTGGCTACACCTTC.

This chain joins TRBV5-1 and TRBJ2-2; 7 bases map to TRBD1. CDR1 and CDR2 (germline): SGHRS, YFSETQ. The CDR3 spans 17 residues. V shed 3 bases and J 9 bases; nucleotides not matched to a gene: 17. The CDR3 nucleotides are TGCGCCAGCAGCTCGGGTCTTAAGACAGGGCTGACCCGGGAGCTGTTTTTT. Protein: CASSSGLKTGLTRELFF. The full variable domain, in which reference TRBV5-1 and TRBJ2-2 provide the parts outside the CDR3, is KAGVTQTPRYLIKTRGQQVTLSCSPISGHRSVSWYQQTPGQGLQFLFEYFSETQRNKGNFPGRFSGRQFSNSRSEMNVSTLELGDSALYLCASSSGLKTGLTRELFFGEGSRLTVL.